Only a few counts were recorded for the clone carrying this T cell receptor (beta chain). Its antigen is unknown. The CDR3 is 13 amino acids. The V and J ends lost 1 base and 15 bases respectively, with 16 bases between them. Germline V CDR1 and CDR2: SNHLY, FYNNEI. TCRdb redid the calling of the 5' RACE reads with MiXCR, one entry per CDR3 protein. Of some 840,000 distinct CDR3 sequences listed, about 11% are singletons. The data were obtained in a study of CD8 T cells in ankylosing spondylitis. Study outcomes and limitations: Ankylosing spondylitis blood appeared to be characterized by a TCR beta motif of 8 or 9 highly homologous variants.

Material for sequencing was blood, either unsorted or a sorted T cell fraction (not recorded which). The V and J genes are TRBV2 and TRBJ2-1; D remains ambiguous. The TCR comes from a male donor with ankylosing spondylitis. The CDR3, as DNA: TGTGCCAGCAGTGAAGGCCTCCCGAATCGCCGGTTCTTC. This gives the protein CASSEGLPNRRFF.